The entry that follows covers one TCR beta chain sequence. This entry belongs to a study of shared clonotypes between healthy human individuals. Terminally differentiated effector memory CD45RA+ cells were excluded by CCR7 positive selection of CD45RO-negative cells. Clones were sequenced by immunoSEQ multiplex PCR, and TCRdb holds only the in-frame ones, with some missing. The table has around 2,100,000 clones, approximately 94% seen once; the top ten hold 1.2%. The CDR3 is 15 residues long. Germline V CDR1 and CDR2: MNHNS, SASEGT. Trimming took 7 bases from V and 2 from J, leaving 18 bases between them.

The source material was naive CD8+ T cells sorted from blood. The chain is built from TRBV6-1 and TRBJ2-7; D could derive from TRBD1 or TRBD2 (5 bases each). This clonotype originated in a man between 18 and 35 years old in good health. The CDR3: CASTGDWDGAYEQYF. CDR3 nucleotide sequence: TGTGCCAGCACCGGGGATTGGGACGGAGCCTACGAGCAGTACTTC.